What follows describes a single TCR beta chain. Adults of Caucasian background living in Nashville, Tennessee made up all donors. The data belong to a study of shared clonotypes between healthy human individuals. Turning to the study itself: Each donor contributed plates that comprised three CD4 naive, three CD4 memory, two CD8 naive and one CD8 memory.

V lost 5 bases, J lost 0 bases, and 18 bases lay in between. CDR3 length: 16 residues. Germline V gene lookup returns CDR1 SGHRS and CDR2 YFSETQ. A deep-level run was used for the assay. Authors' analysis steps: ImmunoSEQ output held junction-only sequences without quality scores, so filtering differed. Some clones are missing from TCRdb's copy, which holds only in-frame ones; the method was immunoSEQ multiplex PCR. V, J and clone size are those of that table, while D and trimming were read from the DNA. Of more than 1.2 million clones listed, approximately 98.5% are singletons. Sequencing was done on a sample of naive CD4+ T cells sorted from blood. Described subset: CD45RA+ positively selected. V is TRBV5-1 and J is TRBJ2-7; D assignment may be TRBD1 or TRBD2 (5 bases each). The receptor's source is a man aged 25-45 years in good health. The CDR3 DNA reads TGCGCCAGCAGAAAGGTCGAGGGGCCCTACTCCTACGAGCAGTACTTC. Amino acids: CASRKVEGPYSYEQYF.